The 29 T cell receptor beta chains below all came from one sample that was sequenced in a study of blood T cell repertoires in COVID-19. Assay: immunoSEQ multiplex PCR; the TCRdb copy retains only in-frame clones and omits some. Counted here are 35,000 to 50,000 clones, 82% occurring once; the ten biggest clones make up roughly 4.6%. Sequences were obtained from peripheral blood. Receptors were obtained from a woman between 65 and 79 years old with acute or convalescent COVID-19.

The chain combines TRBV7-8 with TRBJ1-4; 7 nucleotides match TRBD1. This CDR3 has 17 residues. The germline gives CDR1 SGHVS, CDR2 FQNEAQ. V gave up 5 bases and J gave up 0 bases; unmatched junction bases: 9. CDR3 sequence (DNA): TGTGCCAGCAGCGCGGGACAGCTAAGTACAACTAATGAAAAACTGTTTTTT. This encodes CASSAGQLSTTNEKLFF.

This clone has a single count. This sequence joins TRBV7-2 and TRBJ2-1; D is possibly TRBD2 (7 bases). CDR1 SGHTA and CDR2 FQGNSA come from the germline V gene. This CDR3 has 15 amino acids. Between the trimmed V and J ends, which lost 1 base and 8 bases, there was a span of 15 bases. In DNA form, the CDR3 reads TGTGCCAGCAGCTTAGATGGTGGGAGGGGGGATGAGCAGTTCTTC. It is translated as CASSLDGGRGDEQFF.

CDR3 sequence (DNA): TGTGCCAGCAGCTACCGGGACAGTCAATTCTACGAGCAGTACTTC. Its protein product is CASSYRDSQFYEQYF. This chain links TRBV28 with TRBJ2-7, with 7 bases aligning to TRBD1. CDR1 MDHEN and CDR2 SYDVKM come from the germline V gene. The CDR3 covers 15 residues. After removal of 6 bases from V and 3 bases from J, the junction contained 11 bases not matched to a gene.

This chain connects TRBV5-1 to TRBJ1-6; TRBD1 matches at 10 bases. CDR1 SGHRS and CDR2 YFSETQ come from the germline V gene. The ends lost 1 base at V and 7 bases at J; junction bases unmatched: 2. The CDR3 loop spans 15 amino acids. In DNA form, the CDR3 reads TGCGCCAGCAGCTTGTCGGGACAGGGGAATTCACCCCTCCACTTT. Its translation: CASSLSGQGNSPLHF.

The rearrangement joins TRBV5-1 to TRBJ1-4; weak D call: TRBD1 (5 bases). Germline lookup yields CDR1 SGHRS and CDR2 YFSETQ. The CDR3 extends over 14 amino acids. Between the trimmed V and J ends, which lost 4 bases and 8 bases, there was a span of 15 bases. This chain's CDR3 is CASSPRDSSEKLFF. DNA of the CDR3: TGCGCCAGCAGCCCGCGGGACTCCTCCGAAAAACTGTTTTTT. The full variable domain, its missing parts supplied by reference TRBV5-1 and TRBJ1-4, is KAGVTQTPRYLIKTRGQQVTLSCSPISGHRSVSWYQQTPGQGLQFLFEYFSETQRNKGNFPGRFSGRQFSNSRSEMNVSTLELGDSALYLCASSPRDSSEKLFFGSGTQLSVL.

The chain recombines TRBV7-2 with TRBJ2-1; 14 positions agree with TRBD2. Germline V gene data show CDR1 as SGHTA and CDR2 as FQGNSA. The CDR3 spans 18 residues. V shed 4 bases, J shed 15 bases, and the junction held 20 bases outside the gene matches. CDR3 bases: TGTGCCAGCAGCTCAGAATTTAGACTAGCGGGAGGGTACAATGAGAGGTTCTTC. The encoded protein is CASSSEFRLAGGYNERFF.

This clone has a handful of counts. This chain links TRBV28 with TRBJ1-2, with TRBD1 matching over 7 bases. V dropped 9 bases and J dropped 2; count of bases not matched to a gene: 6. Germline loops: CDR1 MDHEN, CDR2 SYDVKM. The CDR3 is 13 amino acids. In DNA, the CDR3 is TGTGCCAGTGGACAGGACAGAAACTATGGCTACACCTTC. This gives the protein CASGQDRNYGYTF.

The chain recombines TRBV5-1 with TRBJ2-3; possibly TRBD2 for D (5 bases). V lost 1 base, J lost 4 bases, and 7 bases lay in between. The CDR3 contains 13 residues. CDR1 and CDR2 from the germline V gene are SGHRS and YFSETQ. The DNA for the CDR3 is TGCGCCAGCAGCTTGACGGGGTCAGATACGCAGTATTTT. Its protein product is CASSLTGSDTQYF. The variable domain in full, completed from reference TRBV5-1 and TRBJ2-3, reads KAGVTQTPRYLIKTRGQQVTLSCSPISGHRSVSWYQQTPGQGLQFLFEYFSETQRNKGNFPGRFSGRQFSNSRSEMNVSTLELGDSALYLCASSLTGSDTQYFGPGTRLTVL.

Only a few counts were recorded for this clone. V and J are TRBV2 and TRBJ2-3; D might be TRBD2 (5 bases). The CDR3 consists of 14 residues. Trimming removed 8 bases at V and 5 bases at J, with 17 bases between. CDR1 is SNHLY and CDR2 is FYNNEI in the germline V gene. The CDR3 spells CASQRGFGGDTQYF. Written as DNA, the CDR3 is TGTGCCAGCCAGCGCGGCTTTGGAGGAGATACGCAGTATTTT.

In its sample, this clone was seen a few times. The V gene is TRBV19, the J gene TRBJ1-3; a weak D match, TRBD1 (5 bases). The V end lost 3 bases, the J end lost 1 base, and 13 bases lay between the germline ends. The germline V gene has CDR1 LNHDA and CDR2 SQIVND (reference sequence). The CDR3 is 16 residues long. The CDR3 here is CASSIDSRISGNTIYF. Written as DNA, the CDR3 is TGTGCCAGTAGTATTGACAGCCGGATATCTGGAAACACCATATATTTT.

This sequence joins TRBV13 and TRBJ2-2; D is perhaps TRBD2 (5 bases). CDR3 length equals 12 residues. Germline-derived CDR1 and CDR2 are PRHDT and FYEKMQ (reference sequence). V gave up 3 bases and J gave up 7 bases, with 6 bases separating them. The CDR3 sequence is CASSFGIGELFF. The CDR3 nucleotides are TGTGCCAGCAGCTTCGGGATCGGGGAGCTGTTTTTT.

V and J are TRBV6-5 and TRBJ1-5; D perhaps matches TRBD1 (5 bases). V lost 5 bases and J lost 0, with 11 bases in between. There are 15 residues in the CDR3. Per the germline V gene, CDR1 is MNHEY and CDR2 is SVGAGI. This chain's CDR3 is CASSPDSYSNQPQHF. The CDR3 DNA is TGTGCCAGCAGTCCCGACAGTTATAGCAATCAGCCCCAGCATTTT.

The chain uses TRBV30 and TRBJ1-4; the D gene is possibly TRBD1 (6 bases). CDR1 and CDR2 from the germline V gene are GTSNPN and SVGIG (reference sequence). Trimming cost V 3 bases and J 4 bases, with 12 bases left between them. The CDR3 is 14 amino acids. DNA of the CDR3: TGTGCCTGGAGCGCCGGACAGTATAATGAAAAACTGTTTTTT. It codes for CAWSAGQYNEKLFF.

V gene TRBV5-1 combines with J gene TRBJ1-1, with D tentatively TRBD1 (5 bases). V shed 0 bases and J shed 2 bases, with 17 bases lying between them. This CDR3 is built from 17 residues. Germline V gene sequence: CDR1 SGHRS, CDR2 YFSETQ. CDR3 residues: CASSLVTDLGANTEAFF. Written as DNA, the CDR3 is TGCGCCAGCAGCTTGGTGACAGATCTTGGGGCTAACACTGAAGCTTTCTTT.

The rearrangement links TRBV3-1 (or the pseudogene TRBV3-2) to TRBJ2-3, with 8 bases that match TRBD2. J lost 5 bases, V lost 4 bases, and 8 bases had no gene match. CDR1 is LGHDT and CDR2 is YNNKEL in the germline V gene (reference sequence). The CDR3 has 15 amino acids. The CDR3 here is CASSLSGVHGDTQYF. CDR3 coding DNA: TGTGCCAGCAGCCTTAGCGGGGTGCATGGAGATACGCAGTATTTT.

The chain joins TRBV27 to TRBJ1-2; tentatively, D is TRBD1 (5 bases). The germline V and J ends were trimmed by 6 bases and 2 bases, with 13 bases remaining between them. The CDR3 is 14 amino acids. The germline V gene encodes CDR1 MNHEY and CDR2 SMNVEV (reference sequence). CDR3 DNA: TGTGCCAGCAGGACTCAAGGGGCAAACTATGGCTACACCTTC. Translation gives CASRTQGANYGYTF.

This chain's CDR3 is CASADPDTSSYNEQFF. The CDR3 DNA is TGTGCCAGTGCCGACCCAGATACTAGCAGCTACAATGAGCAGTTCTTC. The rearrangement links TRBV19 to TRBJ2-1; TRBD2 might be the D (6 bases). CDR3 length equals 16 residues. Trimming pared 8 bases from V and 3 bases from J, leaving 20 bases between. Germline CDR1 reads LNHDA; CDR2 reads SQIVND (reference sequence).

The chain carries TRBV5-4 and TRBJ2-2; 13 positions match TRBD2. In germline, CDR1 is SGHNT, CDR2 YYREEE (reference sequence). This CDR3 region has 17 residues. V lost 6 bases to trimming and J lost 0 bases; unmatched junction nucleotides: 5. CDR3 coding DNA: TGTGCCAGCACCTGGGGACTAGCGGGACCGAACACCGGGGAGCTGTTTTTT. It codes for CASTWGLAGPNTGELFF.

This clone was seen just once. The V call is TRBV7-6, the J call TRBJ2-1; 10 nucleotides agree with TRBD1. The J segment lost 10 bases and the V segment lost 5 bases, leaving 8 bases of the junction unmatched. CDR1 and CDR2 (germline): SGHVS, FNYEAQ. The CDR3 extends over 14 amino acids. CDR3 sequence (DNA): TGTGCCAGCAGCCTACGGACAGGGGGTGACGAGCAGTTCTTC. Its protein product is CASSLRTGGDEQFF. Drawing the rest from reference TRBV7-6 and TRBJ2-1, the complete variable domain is GAGVSQSPRYKVTKRGQDVALRCDPISGHVSLYWYRQALGQGPEFLTYFNYEAQQDKSGLPNDRFSAERPEGSISTLTIQRTEQRDSAMYRCASSLRTGGDEQFFGPGTRLTVL.

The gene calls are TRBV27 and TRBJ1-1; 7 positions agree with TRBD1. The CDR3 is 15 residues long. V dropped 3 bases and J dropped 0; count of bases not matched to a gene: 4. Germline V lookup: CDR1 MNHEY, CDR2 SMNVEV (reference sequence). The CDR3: CASSFEGQLNTEAFF. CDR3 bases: TGTGCCAGCAGTTTCGAGGGACAGCTGAACACTGAAGCTTTCTTT.

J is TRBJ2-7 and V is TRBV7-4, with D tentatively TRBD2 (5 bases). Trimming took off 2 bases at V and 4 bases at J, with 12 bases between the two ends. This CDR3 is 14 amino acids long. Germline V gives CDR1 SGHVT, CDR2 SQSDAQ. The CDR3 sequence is CASSLRGNTYEQYF. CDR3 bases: TGTGCCAGCAGCTTACGAGGGAATACGTACGAGCAGTACTTC.

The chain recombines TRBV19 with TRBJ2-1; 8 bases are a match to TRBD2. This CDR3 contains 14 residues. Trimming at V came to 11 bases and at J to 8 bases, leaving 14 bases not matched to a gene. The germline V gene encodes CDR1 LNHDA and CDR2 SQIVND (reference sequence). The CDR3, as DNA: TGTGCCTCCCGGGGGGGACTAAGCCGAGATGAGCAGTTCTTC. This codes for CASRGGLSRDEQFF.

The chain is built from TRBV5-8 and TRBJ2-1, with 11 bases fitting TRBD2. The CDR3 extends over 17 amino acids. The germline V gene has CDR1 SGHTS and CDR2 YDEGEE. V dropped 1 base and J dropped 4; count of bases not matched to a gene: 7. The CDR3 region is CASSLQLAGVGYNEQFF. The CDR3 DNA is TGTGCCAGCAGCTTGCAACTAGCGGGAGTGGGATACAATGAGCAGTTCTTC. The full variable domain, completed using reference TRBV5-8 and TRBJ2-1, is EAGVTQSPTHLIKTRGQQATLRCSPISGHTSVYWYQQALGLGLQFLLWYDEGEERNRGNFPPRFSGRQFPNYSSELNVNALELEDSALYLCASSLQLAGVGYNEQFFGPGTRLTVL.

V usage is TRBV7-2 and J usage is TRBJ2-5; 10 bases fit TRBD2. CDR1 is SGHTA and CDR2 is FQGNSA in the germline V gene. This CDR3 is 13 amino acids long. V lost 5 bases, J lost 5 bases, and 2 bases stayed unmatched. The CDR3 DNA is TGTGCCAGCAGCCTTAGCGGGAGGGAGACCCAGTACTTC. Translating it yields CASSLSGRETQYF. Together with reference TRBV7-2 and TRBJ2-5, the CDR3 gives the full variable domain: GAGVSQSPSNKVTEKGKDVELRCDPISGHTALYWYRQSLGQGLEFLIYFQGNSAPDKSGLPSDRFSAERTGGSVSTLTIQRTQQEDSAVYLCASSLSGRETQYFGPGTRLLVL.

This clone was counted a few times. In DNA, the CDR3 is TGTGCCAGCAGTGAAGACAGGGCAGCTTCACCCCTCCACTTT. Protein: CASSEDRAASPLHF. The chain links TRBV25-1 to TRBJ1-6, with 7 bases matching TRBD1. Germline V CDR1 and CDR2: MGHDK, SYGVNS. V lost 2 bases, J lost 9 bases, and 4 bases stayed unmatched. CDR3 length equals 14 residues.

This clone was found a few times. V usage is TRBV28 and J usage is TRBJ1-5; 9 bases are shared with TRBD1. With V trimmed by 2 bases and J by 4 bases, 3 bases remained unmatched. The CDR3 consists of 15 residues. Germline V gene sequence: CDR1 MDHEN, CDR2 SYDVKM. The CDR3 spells CASSLTGGLNQPQHF. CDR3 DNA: TGTGCCAGCAGTTTAACAGGGGGCTTAAATCAGCCCCAGCATTTT.

CDR3 in amino acids: CASSGGPVYEQYF. DNA of the CDR3: TGTGCCAGCAGCGGAGGGCCGGTCTACGAGCAGTACTTC. The rearrangement uses TRBV3-1 (or the pseudogene TRBV3-2) and TRBJ2-7; maybe TRBD2 (6 bases). V was clipped by 5 bases and J by 3 bases, with 11 bases between them. Looked up from germline, CDR1 is LGHDT and CDR2 is YNNKEL (reference sequence). This CDR3 region has 13 residues.

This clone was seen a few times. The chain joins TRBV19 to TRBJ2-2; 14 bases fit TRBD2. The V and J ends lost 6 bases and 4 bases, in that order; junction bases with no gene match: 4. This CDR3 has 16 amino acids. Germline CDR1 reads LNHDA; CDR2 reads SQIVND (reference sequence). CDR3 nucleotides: TGTGCCAGTAGAAGACTAGCGGGAGGGAGCACCGGGGAGCTGTTTTTT. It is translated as CASRRLAGGSTGELFF.

Here the CDR3 reads CASSLLSAGAVTEQYF. As DNA, the CDR3 is TGTGCCAGCAGTCTGTTATCAGCGGGAGCTGTGACGGAGCAGTACTTC. This chain links TRBV28 with TRBJ2-7; TRBD2 agrees at 8 bases. V was clipped by 5 bases and J by 7 bases; unmatched bases: 16. The CDR3 contains 16 residues. Germline V lookup: CDR1 MDHEN, CDR2 SYDVKM.